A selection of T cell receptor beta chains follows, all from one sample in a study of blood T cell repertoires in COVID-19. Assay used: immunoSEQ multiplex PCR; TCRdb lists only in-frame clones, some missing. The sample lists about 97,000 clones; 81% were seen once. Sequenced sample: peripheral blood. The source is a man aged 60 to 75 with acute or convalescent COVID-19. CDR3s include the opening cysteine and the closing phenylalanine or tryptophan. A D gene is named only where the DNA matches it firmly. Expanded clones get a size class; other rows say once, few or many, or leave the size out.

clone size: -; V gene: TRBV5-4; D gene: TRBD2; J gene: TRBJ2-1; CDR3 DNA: TGTGCCAGCAGTCGGGCGGGGGGACTCAATGAGCAGTTCTTC; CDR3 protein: CASSRAGGLNEQFF
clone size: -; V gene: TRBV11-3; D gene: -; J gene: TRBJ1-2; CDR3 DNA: TGTGCCAGCAGCCCGGGTTACCTTACCGGCTACACCTTC; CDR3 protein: CASSPGYLTGYTF
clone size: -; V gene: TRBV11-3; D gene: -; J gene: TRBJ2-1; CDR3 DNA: TGTGCCAGCAGCCAACGGGATGAGCAGTTCTTC; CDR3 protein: CASSQRDEQFF
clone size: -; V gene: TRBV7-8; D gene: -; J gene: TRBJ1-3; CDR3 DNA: TGTGCCAGCAGCTTAAGGCCTACAGAGTCCTCTGGAAACACCATATATTTT; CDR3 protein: CASSLRPTESSGNTIYF
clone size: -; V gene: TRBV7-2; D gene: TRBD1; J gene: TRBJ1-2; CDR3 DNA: TGTGCCAGCACGATGGGACAGACCTTTCTCTATGGCTACACCTTC; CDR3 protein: CASTMGQTFLYGYTF
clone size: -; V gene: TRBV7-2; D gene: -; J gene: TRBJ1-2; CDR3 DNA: TGTGCCAGCAGCTTAATTTCCGGGGGTTGGGGCTACACCTTC; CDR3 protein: CASSLISGGWGYTF
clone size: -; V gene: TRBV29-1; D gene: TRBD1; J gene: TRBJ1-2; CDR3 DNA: TGCAGCGTTGTTCCGGGACAGGGGACCTCTGGCTATGGCTACACCTTC; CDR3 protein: CSVVPGQGTSGYGYTF
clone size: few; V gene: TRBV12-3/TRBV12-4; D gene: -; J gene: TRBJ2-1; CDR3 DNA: TGTGCCAGCAGTTTTAGCGAATATGAGCAGTTCTTC; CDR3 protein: CASSFSEYEQFF
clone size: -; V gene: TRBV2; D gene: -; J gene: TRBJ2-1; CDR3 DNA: TGTGCCAGCAGTGAAATGCGTTACAATGAGCAGTTCTTC; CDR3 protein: CASSEMRYNEQFF
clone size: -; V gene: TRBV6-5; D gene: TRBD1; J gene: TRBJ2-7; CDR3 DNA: TGTGCCAGCAGTCCACCGGGACAGAGCTACGAGCAGTACTTC; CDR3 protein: CASSPPGQSYEQYF
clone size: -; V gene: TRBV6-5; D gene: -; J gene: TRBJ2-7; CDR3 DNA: TGTGCCAGCAGTCTGGACTTATCCTACGAGCAGTACTTC; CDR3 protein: CASSLDLSYEQYF
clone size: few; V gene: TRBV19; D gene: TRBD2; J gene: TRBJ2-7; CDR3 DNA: TGTGCCAGTAGTATAGTAGCGGGAAAGGCCGACGAGCAGTACTTC; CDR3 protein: CASSIVAGKADEQYF
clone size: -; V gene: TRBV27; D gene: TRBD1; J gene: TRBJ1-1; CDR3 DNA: TGTGCCAGCAGTTTTGCCGGGACAGCGAACACTGAAGCTTTCTTT; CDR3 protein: CASSFAGTANTEAFF
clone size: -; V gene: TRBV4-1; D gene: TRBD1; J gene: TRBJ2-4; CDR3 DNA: TGCGCCAGCAGCCAGCAACCGACAGGGGACGTAAACATTCAGTACTTC; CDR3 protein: CASSQQPTGDVNIQYF
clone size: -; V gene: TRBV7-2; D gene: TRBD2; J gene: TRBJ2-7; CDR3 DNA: TGTGCCAGCAGCTTAGTGGGTAGCGGGAGCTCCTACGAGCAGTACTTC; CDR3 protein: CASSLVGSGSSYEQYF